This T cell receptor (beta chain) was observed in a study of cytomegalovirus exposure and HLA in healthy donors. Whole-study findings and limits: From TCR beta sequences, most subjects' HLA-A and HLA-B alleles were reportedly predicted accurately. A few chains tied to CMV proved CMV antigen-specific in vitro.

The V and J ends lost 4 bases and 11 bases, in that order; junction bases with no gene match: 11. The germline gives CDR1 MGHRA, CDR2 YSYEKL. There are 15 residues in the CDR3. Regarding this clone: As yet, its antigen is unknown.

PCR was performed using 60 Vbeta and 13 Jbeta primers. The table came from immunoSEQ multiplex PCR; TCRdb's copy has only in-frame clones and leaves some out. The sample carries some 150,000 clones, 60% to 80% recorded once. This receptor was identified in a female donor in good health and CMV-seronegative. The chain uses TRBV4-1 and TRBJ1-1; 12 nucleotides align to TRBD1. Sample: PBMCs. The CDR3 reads CASSLSGGTGGKAFF. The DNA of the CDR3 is TGCGCCAGCAGCCTTAGCGGCGGGACAGGGGGCAAGGCTTTCTTT.